This T cell receptor (beta chain) was sequenced in a study of blood T cells in healthy people across ages. This clonotype was counted between two and nine times. The antigen is unknown. Points from the study as a whole: Roughly linear age-related decline in beta diversity appeared, significant by age approximately 40.

The second PCR ran roughly 6 to 11 cycles with a sample-barcoded 5' primer and J-beta primers. MiXCR was run by TCRdb on the 5' RACE reads, yielding one entry per CDR3 protein. The table records roughly 800,000 distinct CDR3 sequences, roughly 24% of them present only once. This sample was also put to use in a study of T cells of mothers and their children. Per that study: Donation was provided by three healthy Caucasian mothers along with their six children.

The clonotype comes from a boy aged 10-17 years in good health. The sequenced sample consisted of blood.

The CDR3 sequence: CASGFRRAGSLENTEAFF. CDR3 DNA: TGTGCTAGTGGTTTCCGAAGGGCAGGGAGCTTGGAAAACACTGAAGCTTTCTTT. The chain uses TRBV12-5 and TRBJ1-1; the D gene is possibly TRBD1 (5 bases). The CDR3 runs to 18 residues. Germline CDR1 LGHNT, CDR2 FRNRAP. V gave up 3 bases and J gave up 2 bases, with 22 bases separating them.